Below are 3 T cell receptor beta chains sequenced from a single sample in a study of blood T cells in healthy people across ages. Next came a second PCR, run for about 6 to 11 cycles, which used a sample-barcoded 5' primer along with a J-beta primer mix. TCRdb re-analysed the 5' RACE reads in MiXCR, keeping a single row per CDR3 protein. The sample carries 1.5 million to 2 million distinct CDR3 sequences, around 40% recorded once. Sequencing was performed on blood. The receptors here all came from a human donor in good health.

V gene TRBV24-1 combines with J gene TRBJ2-3, with 8 bases fitting TRBD1. Trimming took 0 bases from V and 8 from J; bases not matched to a gene: 12. Germline V CDR1 and CDR2: KGHDR, SFDVKD. This CDR3 comprises 17 residues. DNA for the CDR3: TGTGCCACCAGTGATTTGGCCGGGACAGGTATTGCGGGTACGCAGTATTTT. Its protein product is CATSDLAGTGIAGTQYF.

This clonotype occurred a few times. The rearrangement uses TRBV7-9 and TRBJ1-2; maybe TRBD1 (5 bases). Trimming took off 5 bases at V and 5 bases at J, with 15 bases between the two ends. The CDR3 has 14 residues. Germline assignment: CDR1 SEHNR and CDR2 FQNEAQ (reference sequence). In DNA form, the CDR3 reads TGTGCCAGCAGCGCCTCCAGGGAAACTTATGGCTACACCTTC. Protein sequence: CASSASRETYGYTF.

The chain joins TRBV7-2 to TRBJ2-2; 9 bases line up with TRBD1. CDR1 and CDR2 (germline): SGHTA, FQGNSA. Germline trimming cut 4 bases from V and 3 bases from J; bases unmatched to any gene: 9. This CDR3 comprises 17 residues. CDR3 protein: CASSSSRTGADTGELFF. As DNA, the CDR3 is TGTGCCAGCAGCTCTTCCCGGACAGGGGCTGACACCGGGGAGCTGTTTTTT. Full variable domain (remainder filled in from reference TRBV7-2 and TRBJ2-2): GAGVSQSPSNKVTEKGKDVELRCDPISGHTALYWYRQSLGQGLEFLIYFQGNSAPDKSGLPSDRFSAERTGGSVSTLTIQRTQQEDSAVYLCASSSSRTGADTGELFFGEGSRLTVL.